The 10 T cell receptor beta chains listed next were all sequenced from one sample in a study of cytomegalovirus exposure and HLA in healthy donors. Use of 60 Vbeta and 13 Jbeta primers characterized the PCR. TCRdb's copy holds only in-frame clones and misses some; the assay was immunoSEQ multiplex PCR. The sample contains about 130,000 clones, roughly 80% of which appear only once. The specimen was PBMCs. All receptors come from a female donor in good health and CMV-seronegative.

V is TRBV5-1 and J is TRBJ1-1, with TRBD1 as a possible D gene (5 bases). The V and J ends lost 4 bases and 3 bases respectively, with 16 bases between them. CDR1 and CDR2 (germline): SGHRS, YFSETQ. The CDR3 runs to 15 residues. CDR3 residues: CASSPGVIGDTEAFF. The CDR3 DNA follows: TGCGCCAGCAGCCCGGGGGTCATTGGGGACACTGAAGCTTTCTTT.

In this sample, this clone turned up a few times. The chain is built from TRBV5-1 and TRBJ2-3; 8 bases are shared with TRBD1. The CDR3 is 16 residues long. Per germline, CDR1 SGHRS and CDR2 YFSETQ. With V trimmed by 4 bases and J by 0 bases, 7 bases remained unmatched. CDR3 bases: TGCGCCAGCAGCCCGCCGACAGGGGCCAGCACAGATACGCAGTATTTT. Translating it yields CASSPPTGASTDTQYF.

The chain combines TRBV7-3 with TRBJ2-5, with TRBD1 identical over 9 bases. The CDR3 is 13 residues long. The V and J ends lost 5 bases and 5 bases, in that order; junction bases with no gene match: 3. From germline, CDR1 is SGHTA and CDR2 FQGTGA. CDR3 in amino acids: CASSRGQGETQYF. CDR3 DNA: TGTGCCAGCAGCCGCGGACAGGGGGAGACCCAGTACTTC.

The rearrangement joins TRBV12-5 to TRBJ2-5; a weak D match, TRBD1 (6 bases). This CDR3 comprises 12 residues. The V gene's germline CDR1 is LGHNT and CDR2 FRNRAP. V lost 5 bases, J lost 5 bases, and 9 bases lay in between. As DNA, the CDR3 is TGTGCTAGTGGTCGGACAGTCGAGACCCAGTACTTC. This codes for CASGRTVETQYF.

The rearrangement links TRBV28 to TRBJ1-2; possible D gene TRBD1, 5 bases. V lost 7 bases to trimming and J lost 6 bases, with 21 bases between them. The CDR3 is 15 amino acids. Germline V gene sequence: CDR1 MDHEN, CDR2 SYDVKM. CDR3 loop: CASTAAGHHSDGYTF. CDR3 sequence (DNA): TGTGCCAGCACTGCGGCAGGGCACCACTCCGATGGCTACACCTTC.

The gene calls are TRBV21-1 and TRBJ1-5; TRBD1 is the table's D call, not checked against the DNA. TRBV21-1 is a pseudogene segment. The CDR3 has 14 residues. CDR3 bases: TGTGCCAGCATCCACGGGCAGGGTAATCAGCCCCAGCATTTT. As protein: CASIHGQGNQPQHF.

The chain links TRBV2 to TRBJ2-1, with TRBD2 matching over 9 bases. Trimming took 2 bases from V and 8 from J; bases not matched to a gene: 4. The CDR3 totals 14 residues. Germline lookup yields CDR1 SNHLY and CDR2 FYNNEI. This CDR3 reads CASSELAGFDEQFF. CDR3 DNA: TGTGCCAGCAGTGAACTAGCGGGATTCGATGAGCAGTTCTTC.

This clone was seen a few times. In DNA form, the CDR3 reads TGTGCCAGCAGGACGACAAGTCAAGAGACCCAGTACTTC. It yields the protein CASRTTSQETQYF. The chain is built from TRBV25-1 and TRBJ2-5; D is undetermined. The CDR3 length is 13 residues. The germline gives CDR1 MGHDK, CDR2 SYGVNS. Deletions cut 6 bases from V and 2 bases from J, with 10 bases between.

The chain couples TRBV5-5 to TRBJ2-2, with TRBD2 matching 14 bases. Germline CDR1 reads SGHKS; CDR2 reads YYEKEE (reference sequence). Losses at the gene ends were 4 bases for V and 3 bases for J; bases not matched to a gene: 2. The length of the CDR3 is 16 residues. This chain's CDR3 is CASSRTSGGYTGELFF. DNA for the CDR3: TGTGCCAGCAGCCGGACTAGCGGGGGGTACACCGGGGAGCTGTTTTTT.

This clone was recorded once. The CDR3, as DNA: TGTGCCAGCGCGTGGGGTGGGGCGGGGGGCACAGATACGCAGTATTTT. Translating it yields CASAWGGAGGTDTQYF. The chain employs TRBV2 and TRBJ2-3, with 7 bases identical to TRBD2. The germline gives CDR1 SNHLY, CDR2 FYNNEI. The CDR3 is 16 residues long. Trimming took 8 bases from V and 1 from J; bases not matched to a gene: 12.